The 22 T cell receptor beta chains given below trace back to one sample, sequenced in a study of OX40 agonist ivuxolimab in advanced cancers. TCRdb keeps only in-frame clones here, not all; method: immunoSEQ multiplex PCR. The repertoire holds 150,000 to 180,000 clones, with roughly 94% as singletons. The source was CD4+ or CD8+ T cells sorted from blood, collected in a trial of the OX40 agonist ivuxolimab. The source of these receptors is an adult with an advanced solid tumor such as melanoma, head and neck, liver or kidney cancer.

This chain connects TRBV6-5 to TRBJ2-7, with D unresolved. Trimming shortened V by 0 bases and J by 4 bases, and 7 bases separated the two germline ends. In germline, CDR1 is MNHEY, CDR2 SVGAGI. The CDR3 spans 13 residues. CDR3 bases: TGTGCCAGCAGTTACTCGAAGTGGTACGAGCAGTACTTC. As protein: CASSYSKWYEQYF.

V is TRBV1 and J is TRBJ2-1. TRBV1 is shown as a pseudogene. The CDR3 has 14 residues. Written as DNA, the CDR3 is TGCACCAGCAGCCAAGATTGGGGGAGAAATGAGCAGTTCTTC. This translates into CTSSQDWGRNEQFF.

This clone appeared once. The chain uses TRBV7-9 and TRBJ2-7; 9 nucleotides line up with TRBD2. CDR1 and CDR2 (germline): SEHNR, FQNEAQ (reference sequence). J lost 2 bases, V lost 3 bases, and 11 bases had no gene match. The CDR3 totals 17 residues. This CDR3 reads CASSFRADGGRAYEQYF. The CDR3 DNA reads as TGTGCCAGCAGCTTCCGGGCCGACGGCGGGAGGGCCTACGAGCAGTACTTC.

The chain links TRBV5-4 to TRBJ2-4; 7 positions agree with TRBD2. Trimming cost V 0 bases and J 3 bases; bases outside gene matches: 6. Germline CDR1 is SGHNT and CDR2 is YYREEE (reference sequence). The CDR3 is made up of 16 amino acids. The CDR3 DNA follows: TGTGCCAGCAGCTTGGTCGGCGGGGGTGGCAAAAACATTCAGTACTTC. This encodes CASSLVGGGGKNIQYF.

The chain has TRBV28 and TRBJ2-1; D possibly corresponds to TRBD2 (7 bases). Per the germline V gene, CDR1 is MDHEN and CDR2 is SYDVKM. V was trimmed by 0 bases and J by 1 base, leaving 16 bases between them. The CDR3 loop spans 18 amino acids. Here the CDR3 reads CASSLWSLRGTSYNEQFF. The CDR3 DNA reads TGTGCCAGCAGTTTATGGAGTCTGCGGGGGACATCCTACAATGAGCAGTTCTTC.

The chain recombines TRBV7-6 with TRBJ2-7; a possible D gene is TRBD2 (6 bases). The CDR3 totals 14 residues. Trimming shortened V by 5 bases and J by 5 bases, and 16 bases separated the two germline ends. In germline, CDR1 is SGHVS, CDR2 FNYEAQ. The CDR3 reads CASSPSTSLDEQYF. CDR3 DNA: TGTGCCAGCAGCCCGTCGACTAGTCTCGACGAGCAGTACTTC.

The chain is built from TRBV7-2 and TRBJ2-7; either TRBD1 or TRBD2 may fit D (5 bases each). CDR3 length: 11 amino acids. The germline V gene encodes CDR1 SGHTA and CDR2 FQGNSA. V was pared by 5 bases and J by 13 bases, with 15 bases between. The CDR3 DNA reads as TGTGCCAGCAGCAGAGGGACGAACTACTACTTC. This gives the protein CASSRGTNYYF.

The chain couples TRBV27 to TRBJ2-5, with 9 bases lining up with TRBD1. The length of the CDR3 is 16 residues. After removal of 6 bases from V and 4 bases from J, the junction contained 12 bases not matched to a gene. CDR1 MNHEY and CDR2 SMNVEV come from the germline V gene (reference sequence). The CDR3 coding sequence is TGTGCCAGCAGACAGGGGGCAGGGGGATCGGGAGAGACCCAGTACTTC. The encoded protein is CASRQGAGGSGETQYF.

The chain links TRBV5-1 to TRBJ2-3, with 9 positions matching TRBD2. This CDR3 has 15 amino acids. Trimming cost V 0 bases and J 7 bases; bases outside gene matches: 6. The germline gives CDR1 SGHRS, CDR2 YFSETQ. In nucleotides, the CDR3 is TGCGCCAGCAGCTTGGCGCGGGGGGGCATAAATACGCAGTATTTT. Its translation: CASSLARGGINTQYF.

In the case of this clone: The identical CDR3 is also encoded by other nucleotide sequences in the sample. The CDR3 bases are TGTGCCAGCAGCTCGGGACAGAACTATGGCTACACCTTC. It is translated as CASSSGQNYGYTF. The chain is built from TRBV7-3 and TRBJ1-2, with 7 bases identical to TRBD1. CDR3 length: 13 amino acids. Germline V gene data show CDR1 as SGHTA and CDR2 as FQGTGA. The trim removed 4 bases at V and 2 bases at J, leaving 1 base unmatched.

The CDR3 protein is CASSSQVGGYTF. Here the CDR3 DNA reads TGTGCCAGCAGCTCACAAGTTGGTGGCTACACCTTC. The chain joins TRBV14 to TRBJ1-2; D gene ambiguous. The CDR3 is 12 amino acids. Trimming pared 5 bases from V and 7 bases from J, leaving 11 bases between. The germline gives CDR1 SGHDN, CDR2 FVKESK.

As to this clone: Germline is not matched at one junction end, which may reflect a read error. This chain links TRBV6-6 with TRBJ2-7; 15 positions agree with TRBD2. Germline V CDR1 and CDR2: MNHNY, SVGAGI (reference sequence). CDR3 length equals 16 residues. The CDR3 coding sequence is TGTGCCAGCACTTACCGGGGACTAGCGGGAGGCTCCGAGCAGTACTTC. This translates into CASTYRGLAGGSEQYF.

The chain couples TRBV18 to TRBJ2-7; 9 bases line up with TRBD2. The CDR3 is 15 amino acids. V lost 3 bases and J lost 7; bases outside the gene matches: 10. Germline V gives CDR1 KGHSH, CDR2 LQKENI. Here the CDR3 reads CASSPRAGGMGEQYF. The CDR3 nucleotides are TGTGCCAGCTCACCTCGCGCGGGGGGGATGGGTGAGCAGTACTTC. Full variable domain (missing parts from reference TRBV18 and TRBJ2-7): NAGVMQNPRHLVRRRGQEARLRCSPMKGHSHVYWYRQLPEEGLKFMVYLQKENIIDESGMPKERFSAEFPKEGPSILRIQQVVRGDSAAYFCASSPRAGGMGEQYFGPGTRLTVT.

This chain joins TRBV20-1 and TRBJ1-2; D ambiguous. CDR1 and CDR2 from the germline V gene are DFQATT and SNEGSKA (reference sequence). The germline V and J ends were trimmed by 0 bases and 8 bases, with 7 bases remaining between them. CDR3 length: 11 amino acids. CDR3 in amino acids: CSARDLEGYTF. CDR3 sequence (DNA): TGCAGTGCTAGAGATTTGGAGGGCTACACCTTC.

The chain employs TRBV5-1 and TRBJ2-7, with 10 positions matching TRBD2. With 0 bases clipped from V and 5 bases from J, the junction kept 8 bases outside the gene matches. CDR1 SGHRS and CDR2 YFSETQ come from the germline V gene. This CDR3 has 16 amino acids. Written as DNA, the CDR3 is TGCGCCAGCAGCTTGGCCGGAACTAGCGGGACCCACGAGCAGTACTTC. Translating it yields CASSLAGTSGTHEQYF.

The DNA of the CDR3 is TGTGCCAGCAGCTTGACCAGCACAGATACGCAGTATTTT. Translating gives CASSLTSTDTQYF. V is TRBV5-4 and J is TRBJ2-3; D is undetermined. The CDR3 runs to 13 residues. Germline V lookup: CDR1 SGHNT, CDR2 YYREEE (reference sequence). V shed 1 base and J shed 0 bases, with 3 bases lying between them.

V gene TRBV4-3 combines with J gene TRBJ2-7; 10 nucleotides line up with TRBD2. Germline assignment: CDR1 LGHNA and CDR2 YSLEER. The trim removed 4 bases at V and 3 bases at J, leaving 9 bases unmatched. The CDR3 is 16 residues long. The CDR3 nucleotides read TGCGCCAGCAGCCCCGGGACTAGCGACCAACGCTACGAGCAGTACTTC. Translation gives CASSPGTSDQRYEQYF.

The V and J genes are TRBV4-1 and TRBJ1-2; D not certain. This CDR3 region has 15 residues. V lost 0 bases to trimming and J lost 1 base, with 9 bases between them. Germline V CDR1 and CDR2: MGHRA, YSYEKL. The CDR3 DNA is TGCGCCAGCAGCCAAGATGCGGCGAATAACTATGGCTACACCTTC. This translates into CASSQDAANNYGYTF.

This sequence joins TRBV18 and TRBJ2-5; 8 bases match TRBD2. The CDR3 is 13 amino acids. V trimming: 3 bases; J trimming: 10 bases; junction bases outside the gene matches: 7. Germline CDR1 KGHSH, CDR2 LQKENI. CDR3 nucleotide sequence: TGTGCCAGCTCACCGGGACTAGAGAGGGGCCAGTACTTC. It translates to CASSPGLERGQYF.

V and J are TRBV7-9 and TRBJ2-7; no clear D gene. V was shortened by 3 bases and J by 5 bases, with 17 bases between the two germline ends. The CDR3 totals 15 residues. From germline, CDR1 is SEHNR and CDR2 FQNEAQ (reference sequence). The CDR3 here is CASSFLRGPRHEQYF. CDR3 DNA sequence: TGTGCCAGCAGCTTCCTCCGTGGGCCGCGCCACGAGCAGTACTTC.

CDR3 nucleotides: TGTGCCAGCAGCGTAGAACAGGACTACGAGCAGTACTTC. Its translation is CASSVEQDYEQYF. The chain is built from TRBV9 and TRBJ2-7; D is perhaps TRBD1 (5 bases). CDR3 size: 13 residues. Germline V gene data show CDR1 as SGDLS and CDR2 as YYNGEE. V lost 0 bases to trimming and J lost 3 bases, with 7 bases between them.

The CDR3 reads CASSPGTSAYNEQFF. The CDR3, as DNA: TGCGCCAGCAGTCCCGGGACTAGCGCCTACAATGAGCAGTTCTTC. This chain links TRBV5-1 with TRBJ2-1; 10 bases fit TRBD2. This CDR3 is built from 15 residues. Germline CDR1 and CDR2: SGHRS and YFSETQ. Trimming cost V 5 bases and J 2 bases; bases outside gene matches: 4. Full variable domain (missing parts from reference TRBV5-1 and TRBJ2-1): KAGVTQTPRYLIKTRGQQVTLSCSPISGHRSVSWYQQTPGQGLQFLFEYFSETQRNKGNFPGRFSGRQFSNSRSEMNVSTLELGDSALYLCASSPGTSAYNEQFFGPGTRLTVL.